Following are 13 T cell receptor beta chains from one sample sequenced in a study of chemoradiotherapy in HPV16-positive cancers. Sequencing was performed with immunoSEQ multiplex PCR; in TCRdb, only in-frame clones are kept and a portion is missing. Seen here are some 14,000 clones, roughly 73% observed once, and the top ten hold roughly 1.3%. Sampling was done from a patient who underwent chemoradiotherapy. The receptors were gathered from a human donor with HPV-associated anogenital cancer.

The chain uses TRBV5-1 and TRBJ2-1; 8 bases align to TRBD2. Trimming at V came to 6 bases and at J to 5 bases, leaving 7 bases not matched to a gene. The length of the CDR3 is 14 residues. Germline lookup yields CDR1 SGHRS and CDR2 YFSETQ. Written as DNA, the CDR3 is TGCGCCAGCACCCGGGGGGGGCTAAACAATGAGCAGTTCTTC. Residues: CASTRGGLNNEQFF.

This chain links TRBV7-6 with TRBJ1-4, with TRBD1 identical over 8 bases. After removal of 5 bases from V and 7 bases from J, the junction contained 6 bases not matched to a gene. From germline, CDR1 is SGHVS and CDR2 FNYEAQ. This CDR3 region has 14 residues. The DNA of the CDR3 is TGTGCCAGCAGCGCCCAGGGGGCCGGTGAAAAACTGTTTTTT. This codes for CASSAQGAGEKLFF.

V usage is TRBV5-1 and J usage is TRBJ2-1; unclear D gene. Germline CDR1 is SGHRS and CDR2 is YFSETQ. The CDR3 covers 15 residues. V lost 0 bases and J lost 6, with 13 bases in between. The CDR3 sequence is CASSLGQPAPNEQFF. The CDR3 coding sequence is TGCGCCAGCAGCTTGGGACAACCAGCACCCAATGAGCAGTTCTTC.

The genes are TRBV5-1 and TRBJ1-1; TRBD1 aligns across 12 bases. Germline V gene sequence: CDR1 SGHRS, CDR2 YFSETQ. Trimming took 2 bases from V and 7 from J; bases not matched to a gene: 12. This CDR3 has 17 residues. The CDR3 region is CASSFLPPGQGASEAFF. The CDR3 DNA sequence: TGCGCCAGCAGCTTCTTACCGCCGGGACAGGGGGCTAGTGAAGCTTTCTTT.

V is TRBV9 and J is TRBJ1-2; D perhaps matches TRBD1 (6 bases). The V end was cut by 0 bases, the J end by 4 bases, with 10 bases between. This CDR3 has 14 residues. The germline V gene encodes CDR1 SGDLS and CDR2 YYNGEE. The CDR3 bases are TGTGCCAGCAGCGTAGTAGGGGGTCCCTATGGCTACACCTTC. It yields the protein CASSVVGGPYGYTF.

V and J are TRBV6-5 and TRBJ2-1; D not resolved. The CDR3 spans 16 residues. V was pared by 3 bases and J by 0 bases, with 12 bases between. The germline gives CDR1 MNHEY, CDR2 SVGAGI. The CDR3 DNA sequence: TGTGCCAGCAGTTATAGTGAGGAAAGCTCCTACAATGAGCAGTTCTTC. Protein product: CASSYSEESSYNEQFF.

The chain joins TRBV5-6 to TRBJ1-1; a possible D gene is TRBD1 (6 bases). CDR3 length: 13 amino acids. CDR1 and CDR2 from the germline V gene are SGHDT and YYEEEE. The V and J ends lost 0 bases and 10 bases respectively, with 13 bases between them. For the CDR3, the DNA is TGTGCCAGCAGCTTGGGTACAGGGCTGGGAGCTTTCTTT. Translated, it gives CASSLGTGLGAFF.

This clone occurred once. V and J are TRBV20-1 and TRBJ1-4; tentatively, D is TRBD1 (6 bases). Trimming took off 7 bases at V and 15 bases at J, with 18 bases between the two ends. Germline V gives CDR1 DFQATT, CDR2 SNEGSKA (reference sequence). This CDR3 has 11 amino acids. CDR3 region: CSVSQGRELFF. Written as DNA, the CDR3 is TGCAGTGTTTCACAGGGACGCGAGTTGTTTTTT.

The chain links TRBV7-2 to TRBJ2-1; 8 bases are shared with TRBD2. Trimming removed 5 bases from V and 12 bases from J; junction bases left unmatched: 12. CDR3 length equals 14 residues. Germline V gene data show CDR1 as SGHTA and CDR2 as FQGNSA. CDR3 coding DNA: TGTGCCAGCAGCCCGCCGGGCGGGGGGAGGGGGCAGTTCTTC. Residues: CASSPPGGGRGQFF.

The chain uses TRBV5-1 and TRBJ2-1; 8 nucleotides line up with TRBD2. V lost 1 base, J lost 0 bases, and 6 bases stayed unmatched. From germline, CDR1 is SGHRS and CDR2 YFSETQ. This CDR3 comprises 17 residues. CDR3 sequence reads: CASSLSSGVSSYNEQFF. In DNA, the CDR3 is TGCGCCAGCAGCTTGAGTAGCGGGGTAAGCTCCTACAATGAGCAGTTCTTC.

The chain has TRBV25-1 and TRBJ2-1, with D tentatively TRBD2 (7 bases). This CDR3 has 14 residues. V lost 4 bases and J 8 bases, leaving 15 bases between the germline ends. Germline values: CDR1 MGHDK, CDR2 SYGVNS. This CDR3 reads CASSVAGARHEQFF. Here the CDR3 DNA reads TGTGCCAGCAGTGTGGCGGGGGCCCGTCATGAGCAGTTCTTC. Filled out from reference TRBV25-1 and TRBJ2-1, the complete variable domain reads EADIYQTPRYLVIGTGKKITLECSQTMGHDKMYWYQQDPGMELHLIHYSYGVNSTEKGDLSSESTVSRIRTEHFPLTLESARPSHTSQYLCASSVAGARHEQFFGPGTRLTVL.

The chain has TRBV6-1 and TRBJ2-2; D may be TRBD2 (6 bases). The CDR3 has 16 residues. Trimming stripped 3 bases from V and 7 bases from J, with 18 bases between. Per the germline V gene, CDR1 is MNHNS and CDR2 is SASEGT. The CDR3 coding sequence is TGTGCCAGCAGTGATGCCGGGACTGCCGGCCACGGGGAGCTGTTTTTT. It is translated as CASSDAGTAGHGELFF.

The chain is built from TRBV2 and TRBJ1-1; possible D gene TRBD1, 5 bases. The CDR3 is made up of 15 amino acids. V dropped 3 bases and J dropped 5 bases, with 16 bases sitting between them. Germline assignment: CDR1 SNHLY and CDR2 FYNNEI. CDR3 sequence: CASSDRDRSRTEAFF. The CDR3 bases are TGTGCCAGCAGTGACAGGGATCGGAGTAGGACTGAAGCTTTCTTT.